The 16 T cell receptor beta chains reported below all come from one sample, sequenced in a study of T cell responses to AZD1222 COVID-19 vaccine. Some clones are missing from TCRdb's copy, which holds only in-frame ones; the method was immunoSEQ multiplex PCR. The sample includes more than 95,000 clones, around 87% of them seen just once. The starting material was peripheral blood, obtained on day 0 of AZD1222 vaccination. These receptors were collected from an adult in good health.

The gene calls are TRBV28 and TRBJ1-2; no clear D. CDR1 is MDHEN, CDR2 SYDVKM, per germline. The CDR3 sequence is 13 residues long. V lost 2 bases, J lost 2 bases, and 6 bases lay in between. In DNA, the CDR3 is TGTGCCAGCAGTTTACCCAGGAACTATGGCTACACCTTC. Protein sequence: CASSLPRNYGYTF.

The gene calls are TRBV14 and TRBJ2-3; the D is unclear. This CDR3 is 12 amino acids long. Looked up from germline, CDR1 is SGHDN and CDR2 is FVKESK. Deletions cut 1 base from V and 3 bases from J, with 2 bases between. CDR3 protein: CASSQGTDTQYF. The CDR3 DNA is TGTGCCAGCAGCCAAGGGACAGATACGCAGTATTTT.

This rearrangement joins TRBV5-5 to TRBJ2-3; TRBD2 matches at 10 bases. Germline values: CDR1 SGHKS, CDR2 YYEKEE (reference sequence). This CDR3 comprises 15 residues. The J segment lost 5 bases and the V segment lost 2 bases, leaving 5 bases of the junction unmatched. In DNA form, the CDR3 reads TGTGCCAGCAGCTTTAGCGGGAGGATCGGAGATACGCAGTATTTT. Residues: CASSFSGRIGDTQYF.

The V gene is TRBV6-2 or TRBV6-3, the J gene TRBJ2-5; 8 nucleotides line up with TRBD1. V was clipped by 4 bases and J by 2 bases; unmatched bases: 3. CDR1 is MNHEY and CDR2 is SVGEGT in the germline V gene. This CDR3 is 14 amino acids long. The CDR3 is CASSSGQEQETQYF. As DNA, the CDR3 is TGTGCCAGCAGTTCGGGACAGGAGCAAGAGACCCAGTACTTC.

The V and J genes are TRBV15 and TRBJ2-7, with D possibly matching TRBD1 (5 bases). This CDR3 region has 15 residues. V was clipped by 0 bases and J by 0 bases, with 9 bases between them. The germline CDR1 and CDR2 sequences are LNHNV and YYDKDF (reference sequence). The CDR3 DNA sequence: TGTGCCACCAGCAGAGAACAGGCCAGCTCCTACGAGCAGTACTTC. Translating it yields CATSREQASSYEQYF.

V is TRBV2 and J is TRBJ1-4, with D tentatively TRBD1 (5 bases). Deletions cut 6 bases from V and 6 bases from J, with 14 bases between. Germline V gene data show CDR1 as SNHLY and CDR2 as FYNNEI. The CDR3 covers 14 residues. The CDR3 DNA follows: TGTGCCAGCAGCGTGGGGGACTTGTATGAAAAACTGTTTTTT. This translates into CASSVGDLYEKLFF.

The chain combines TRBV5-1 with TRBJ2-7, with 9 bases that match TRBD1. Unmatched junction bases numbered 7, after V lost 3 bases and J lost 3 bases. Germline V gene data show CDR1 as SGHRS and CDR2 as YFSETQ. This CDR3 spans 15 amino acids. DNA of the CDR3: TGCGCCAGCAGCTGGACAGGGGATAAGATCTACGAGCAGTACTTC. This codes for CASSWTGDKIYEQYF.

This clone was observed a single time. The chain has TRBV6-5 and TRBJ1-1; no firm D call. Germline V gives CDR1 MNHEY, CDR2 SVGAGI. The CDR3 is 12 residues long. V gave up 2 bases and J gave up 4 bases, with 5 bases separating them. CDR3 bases: TGTGCCAGCAGTTACGGGAGCACTGAAGCTTTCTTT. Amino acid sequence: CASSYGSTEAFF.

The chain uses TRBV6-2 or TRBV6-3 and TRBJ2-7, with D unclear. The CDR3 totals 12 residues. V lost 2 bases and J 3 bases, leaving 5 bases between the germline ends. In germline, CDR1 is MNHEY, CDR2 SVGEGT. As DNA, the CDR3 is TGTGCCAGCAGTTACAGAGGCTACGAGCAGTACTTC. Its protein is CASSYRGYEQYF.

The V gene is TRBV7-3, the J gene TRBJ2-3; 8 nucleotides line up with TRBD2. The CDR3 sequence is 17 residues long. CDR1 is SGHTA and CDR2 is FQGTGA in the germline V gene. With V trimmed by 5 bases and J by 5 bases, 15 bases remained unmatched. The CDR3 coding sequence is TGTGCCAGCAGCCCGCTCCGGGGAGCGGGAGTAGAAGATACGCAGTATTTT. Protein: CASSPLRGAGVEDTQYF.

The chain links TRBV5-4 to TRBJ1-2; D gene ambiguous. The CDR3 is 12 amino acids. Germline-derived CDR1 and CDR2 are SGHNT and YYREEE (reference sequence). The V end was cut by 1 base, the J end by 8 bases, with 9 bases between. The CDR3 sequence is CASSLPETGYTF. In DNA, the CDR3 is TGTGCCAGCAGCTTGCCAGAGACGGGCTACACCTTC.

V gene TRBV7-9 combines with J gene TRBJ2-1; no clear D. CDR3 length: 11 residues. The V and J ends lost 8 bases and 7 bases respectively, with 9 bases between them. Germline CDR1 reads SEHNR; CDR2 reads FQNEAQ (reference sequence). CDR3 sequence reads: CASPQPNEQFF. CDR3 DNA: TGTGCCAGCCCCCAACCGAATGAGCAGTTCTTC.

The V call is TRBV27, the J call TRBJ1-5, with a possible D match to TRBD1 (5 bases). The CDR3 is made up of 13 amino acids. In germline, CDR1 is MNHEY, CDR2 SMNVEV (reference sequence). Trimming pared 4 bases from V and 2 bases from J, leaving 6 bases between. The CDR3 is CASSWDGNQPQHF. CDR3 bases: TGTGCCAGCAGTTGGGACGGCAATCAGCCCCAGCATTTT.

V and J are TRBV15 and TRBJ1-5; D gene unclear. The germline V gene encodes CDR1 LNHNV and CDR2 YYDKDF (reference sequence). This CDR3 comprises 16 residues. The V end was cut by 9 bases, the J end by 0 bases, with 18 bases between. In DNA, the CDR3 is TGTGCCACACGGCCGTGGCAAGGGCATAGCAATCAGCCCCAGCATTTT. Its translation is CATRPWQGHSNQPQHF.

The chain joins TRBV7-9 to TRBJ1-4; D unclear. V lost 5 bases and J 5 bases, leaving 15 bases between the germline ends. This CDR3 region has 15 residues. Germline assignment: CDR1 SEHNR and CDR2 FQNEAQ (reference sequence). CDR3 protein: CASSPRLSINEKLFF. CDR3 bases: TGTGCCAGCAGCCCTCGTCTATCCATCAATGAAAAACTGTTTTTT.

V is TRBV28 and J is TRBJ2-7; weak D call: TRBD2 (6 bases). V was shortened by 6 bases and J by 2 bases, with 14 bases between the two germline ends. The CDR3 sequence is 14 residues long. Germline V gene lookup returns CDR1 MDHEN and CDR2 SYDVKM. CDR3 region: CASSPLGGTYEQYF. The CDR3 nucleotides are TGTGCCAGCAGCCCCCTTGGGGGGACCTACGAGCAGTACTTC.